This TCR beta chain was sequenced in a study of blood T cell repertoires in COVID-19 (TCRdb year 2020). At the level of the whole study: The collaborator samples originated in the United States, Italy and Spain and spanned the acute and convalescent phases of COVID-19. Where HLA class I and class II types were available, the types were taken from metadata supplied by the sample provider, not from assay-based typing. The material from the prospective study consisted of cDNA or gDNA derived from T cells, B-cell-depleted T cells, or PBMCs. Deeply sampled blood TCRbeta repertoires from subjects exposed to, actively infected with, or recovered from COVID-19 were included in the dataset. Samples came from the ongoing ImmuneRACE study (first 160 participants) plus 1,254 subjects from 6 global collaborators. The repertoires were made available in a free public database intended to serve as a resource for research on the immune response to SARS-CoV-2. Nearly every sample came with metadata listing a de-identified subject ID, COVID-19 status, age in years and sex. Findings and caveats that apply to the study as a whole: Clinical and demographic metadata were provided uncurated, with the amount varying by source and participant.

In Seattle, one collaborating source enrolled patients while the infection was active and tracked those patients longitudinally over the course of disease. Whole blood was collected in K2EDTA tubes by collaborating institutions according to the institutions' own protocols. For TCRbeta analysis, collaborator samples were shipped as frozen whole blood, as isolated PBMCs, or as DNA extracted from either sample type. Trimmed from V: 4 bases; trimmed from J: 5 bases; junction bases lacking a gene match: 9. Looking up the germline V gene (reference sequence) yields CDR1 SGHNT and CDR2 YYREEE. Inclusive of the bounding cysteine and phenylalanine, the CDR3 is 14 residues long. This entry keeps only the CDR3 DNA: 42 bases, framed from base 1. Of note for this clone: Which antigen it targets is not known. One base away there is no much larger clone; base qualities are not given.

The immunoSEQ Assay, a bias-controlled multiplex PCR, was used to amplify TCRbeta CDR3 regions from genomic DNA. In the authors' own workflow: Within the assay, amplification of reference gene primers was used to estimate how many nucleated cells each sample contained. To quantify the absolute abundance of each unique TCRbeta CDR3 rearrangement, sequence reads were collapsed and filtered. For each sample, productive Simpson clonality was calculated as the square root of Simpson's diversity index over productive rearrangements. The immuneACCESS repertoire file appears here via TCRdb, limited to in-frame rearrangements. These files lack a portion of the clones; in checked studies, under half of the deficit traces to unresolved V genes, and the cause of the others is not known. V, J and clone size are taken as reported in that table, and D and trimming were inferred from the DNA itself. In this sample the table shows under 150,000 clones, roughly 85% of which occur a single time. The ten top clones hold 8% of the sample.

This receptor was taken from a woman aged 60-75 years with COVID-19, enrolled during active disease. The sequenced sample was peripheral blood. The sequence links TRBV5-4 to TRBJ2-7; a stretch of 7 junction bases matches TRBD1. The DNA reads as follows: TGTGCCAGCAGCGACGGGACAGCCCCGGACGAGCAGTACTTC. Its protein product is CASSDGTAPDEQYF.